This record covers a single TCR beta chain. TCRdb reanalysed the RT-PCR reads using MiXCR and keeps one entry per CDR3 protein. The sample holds just under 550,000 distinct CDR3 sequences; 20% to 25% are singletons and the top ten take 2.5% to 3.5%. The sample originates from a study of response to subunit inactivated influenza vaccine. The CDR3 totals 18 residues. V shed 4 bases and J 7 bases; nucleotides not matched to a gene: 13. Germline V gives CDR1 SGHRS, CDR2 YFSETQ. The same specimen was also included in a second study, on T cells expressing NK-cell markers. From that second work: A 5'RACE template switching approach incorporating UMIs was used to make TCR beta cDNA. The study drew TCR beta repertoires from sorted CD3+CD56+NKG2C+, CD3+CD56+NKG2C- and CD3+CD56-NKG2C+ T cells. Seven of the eight sequenced donors were classified as HCMV-seropositive, and one was classified as seronegative. These clonotypes additionally ranked first within the CD3+CD56-NKG2C+ fraction of several donors.

The rearrangement joins TRBV5-1 to TRBJ2-1; 14 bases are shared with TRBD2. The source material was CD4+ T cells sorted from PBMCs, sampled roughly 12 days after vaccination. This clonotype was sampled from a man aged 50 to 59 who received an inactivated influenza vaccine. The CDR3 region has the DNA TGCGCCAGCAGCCCCGGGACTAGCGGGAGTTTGAGGGTTAATGAGCAGTTCTTC. Its protein product is CASSPGTSGSLRVNEQFF.